Described below is a single T cell receptor (beta chain) sequence and its context. The ends were cut back, 1 base at V and 4 bases at J, with 11 bases in the middle. This CDR3 contains 15 residues. Germline CDR1 SGHTA, CDR2 FQGNSA. This specimen belongs to a study of cytomegalovirus exposure and HLA in healthy donors. Vbeta (60) and Jbeta (13) primers were used in the PCR. The repertoire was sequenced with immunoSEQ multiplex PCR; TCRdb's copy has only in-frame clones and lacks some. The sample consists of approximately 100,000 clones, just over 70% of them appearing once. The chain is built from TRBV7-2 and TRBJ1-3, with D possibly being TRBD1 (5 bases). The sample was PBMCs. The source is a boy younger than 18 in good health and CMV-seronegative. The CDR3 region is CASSLVGGGGNTIYF. The CDR3 nucleotides are TGTGCCAGCAGCTTAGTGGGGGGTGGAGGAAACACCATATATTTT.